A single sample gave rise to the 14 T cell receptor beta chains below, sequenced in a study of technical replicates of blood from several donors. The repertoire was sequenced with immunoSEQ multiplex PCR; TCRdb's copy has only in-frame clones and lacks some. The sample shows around 100,000 clones, roughly 96% of them seen only once. What was sequenced was T cells isolated from PBMCs. All receptors come from a human donor in good health.

The chain joins TRBV7-8 to TRBJ1-1; no clear D. Germline lookup yields CDR1 SGHVS and CDR2 FQNEAQ. The V gene lost 3 bases and the J gene lost 3 bases, with 11 bases spanning the gap. There are 14 residues in the CDR3. The CDR3 region is CASSLSRGYTEAFF. The CDR3, as DNA: TGTGCCAGCAGCTTGTCTCGGGGTTACACTGAAGCTTTCTTT.

V and J are TRBV11-3 and TRBJ2-3; 13 bases are a match to TRBD2. This CDR3 is built from 18 residues. V lost 5 bases and J lost 6; bases outside the gene matches: 14. Germline-derived CDR1 and CDR2 are SGHNT and YENEEA. Here the CDR3 reads CASSLWTSGREDLDTQYF. DNA for the CDR3: TGTGCCAGCAGCCTCTGGACTAGCGGGAGAGAGGATTTGGATACGCAGTATTTT.

The chain links TRBV5-1 to TRBJ1-4, with D hard to call. V was shortened by 2 bases and J by 5 bases, with 4 bases between the two germline ends. Germline loops: CDR1 SGHRS, CDR2 YFSETQ. This CDR3 region has 12 residues. The CDR3, as DNA: TGCGCCAGCAGCTTACAGAATGAAAAACTGTTTTTT. It yields the protein CASSLQNEKLFF.

V usage is TRBV5-4 and J usage is TRBJ2-3; TRBD1 agrees at 9 bases. V shed 0 bases, J shed 5 bases, and the junction held 1 base outside the gene matches. This CDR3 region has 14 residues. CDR1 SGHNT and CDR2 YYREEE come from the germline V gene (reference sequence). CDR3 bases: TGTGCCAGCAGCTTGGCGGACAGGGGAGATACGCAGTATTTT. It specifies CASSLADRGDTQYF.

The V gene is TRBV6-5, the J gene TRBJ2-7; 7 bases are a match to TRBD1. This CDR3 region has 14 residues. V lost 5 bases to trimming and J lost 0 bases; unmatched junction nucleotides: 4. Germline loops: CDR1 MNHEY, CDR2 SVGAGI. In DNA, the CDR3 is TGTGCCAGCAGTATCGGGACAGTCTCCTACGAGCAGTACTTC. It specifies CASSIGTVSYEQYF.

The J gene is TRBJ1-5, the V gene TRBV2; 8 bases agree with TRBD1. The CDR3 runs 15 residues. V was pared by 8 bases and J by 4 bases, with 10 bases of the junction left unmatched. Germline V gene data show CDR1 as SNHLY and CDR2 as FYNNEI. The CDR3 nucleotides read TGTGCCAGCGCCCCGGAGGGACAGGCAAATCAGCCCCAGCATTTT. Translation gives CASAPEGQANQPQHF.

A word on this clone: One junction end does not reproduce the germline sequence, and a read error may be involved. V gene TRBV6-1 combines with J gene TRBJ2-7; 9 nucleotides align to TRBD1. The CDR3 runs 16 residues. The germline CDR1 and CDR2 sequences are MNHNS and SASEGT. CDR3 coding DNA: TGTGCCATCAGTGAGCGGGACAGGGAGCTTTCGGGTGAGCAGTACTTC. Translation: CAISERDRELSGEQYF.

This chain connects TRBV27 to TRBJ2-2, with D maybe TRBD2 (5 bases). The CDR3 spans 14 residues. The V gene lost 3 bases and the J gene lost 7 bases, with 12 bases spanning the gap. CDR1 and CDR2 from the germline V gene are MNHEY and SMNVEV (reference sequence). The CDR3 sequence is CASSFRDFIGELFF. Written as DNA, the CDR3 is TGTGCCAGCAGTTTCCGGGATTTTATCGGGGAGCTGTTTTTT.

V gene TRBV29-1 combines with J gene TRBJ1-2; D unclear. The germline CDR1 and CDR2 sequences are SQVTM and ANQGSEA. The V end was cut by 4 bases, the J end by 1 base, with 4 bases between. This CDR3 has 11 amino acids. In DNA, the CDR3 is TGCAGCGTTGTAGTTAACTATGGCTACACCTTC. Translated, it gives CSVVVNYGYTF.

The chain recombines TRBV9 with TRBJ2-1; 10 positions agree with TRBD2. Germline-derived CDR1 and CDR2 are SGDLS and YYNGEE. There are 16 residues in the CDR3. The J segment lost 7 bases and the V segment lost 4 bases, leaving 11 bases of the junction unmatched. As DNA, the CDR3 is TGTGCCAGCAGCCTCAGAGGGCTAGCGGGAGCTAATGAGCAGTTCTTC. This encodes CASSLRGLAGANEQFF.

The chain is built from TRBV7-2 and TRBJ1-5; no clear D. The V end was cut by 1 base, the J end by 5 bases, with 9 bases between. In germline, CDR1 is SGHTA, CDR2 FQGNSA. The CDR3 is 14 residues long. CDR3 in DNA: TGTGCCAGCAGCTTAGACAGCCCATATCAGCCCCAGCATTTT. It specifies CASSLDSPYQPQHF.

CDR3: CASSIDLASYEQYF. The CDR3 nucleotides are TGTGCCAGTAGTATAGATCTAGCATCCTACGAGCAGTACTTC. The chain links TRBV19 to TRBJ2-7, with a possible D match to TRBD2 (5 bases). The length of the CDR3 is 14 residues. Deletions cut 0 bases from V and 1 base from J, with 7 bases between. Germline V gives CDR1 LNHDA, CDR2 SQIVND (reference sequence).

V is TRBV9 and J is TRBJ1-2; no definite D call. Germline V lookup: CDR1 SGDLS, CDR2 YYNGEE. The CDR3 has 15 residues. Trimming stripped 3 bases from V and 5 bases from J, with 17 bases between. The CDR3 loop reads CASSAVSSPGYGYTF. The CDR3 bases are TGTGCCAGCAGCGCCGTTAGCTCCCCCGGGTATGGCTACACCTTC.

This chain joins TRBV10-3 and TRBJ2-1; the D is unclear. The CDR3 loop spans 13 amino acids. Trimming shortened V by 2 bases and J by 6 bases, and 8 bases separated the two germline ends. Per germline, CDR1 ENHRY and CDR2 SYGVKD. The CDR3 DNA reads as TGTGCCATCAGTGAGAGTCTAGGCAATGAGCAGTTCTTC. It specifies CAISESLGNEQFF.